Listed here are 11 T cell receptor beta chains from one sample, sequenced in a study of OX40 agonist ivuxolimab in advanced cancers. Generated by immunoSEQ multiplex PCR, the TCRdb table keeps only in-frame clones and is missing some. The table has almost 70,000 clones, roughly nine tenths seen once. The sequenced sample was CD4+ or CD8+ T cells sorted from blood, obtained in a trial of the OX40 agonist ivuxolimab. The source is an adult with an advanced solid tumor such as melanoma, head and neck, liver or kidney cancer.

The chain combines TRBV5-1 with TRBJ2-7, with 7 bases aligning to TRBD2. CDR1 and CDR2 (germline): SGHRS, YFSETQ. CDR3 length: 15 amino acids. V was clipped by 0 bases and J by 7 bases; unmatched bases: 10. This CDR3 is CASSLVVASGEEQYF. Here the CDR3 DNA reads TGCGCCAGCAGCTTGGTGGTAGCTAGCGGAGAAGAGCAGTACTTC.

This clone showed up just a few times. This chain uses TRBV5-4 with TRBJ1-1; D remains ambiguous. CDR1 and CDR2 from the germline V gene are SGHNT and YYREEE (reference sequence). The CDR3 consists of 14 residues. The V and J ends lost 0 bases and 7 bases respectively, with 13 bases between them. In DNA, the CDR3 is TGTGCCAGCAGCTTGGGAGCTGAGTCTAGTGAAGCTTTCTTT. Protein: CASSLGAESSEAFF.

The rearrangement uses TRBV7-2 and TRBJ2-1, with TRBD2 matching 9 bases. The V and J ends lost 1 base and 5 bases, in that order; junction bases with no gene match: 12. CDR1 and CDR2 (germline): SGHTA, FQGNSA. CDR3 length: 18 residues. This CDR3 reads CASSLGGLASGIDNEQFF. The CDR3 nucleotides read TGTGCCAGCAGCTTAGGAGGCTTGGCTAGCGGGATCGACAATGAGCAGTTCTTC.

The CDR3 loop reads CASGTSDRVSGSEAFF. The CDR3 nucleotides are TGTGCTAGTGGTACATCGGACAGGGTGAGTGGTAGTGAAGCTTTCTTT. The rearrangement links TRBV12-5 to TRBJ1-1; 8 bases are a match to TRBD1. Trimming cost V 5 bases and J 7 bases; bases outside gene matches: 15. CDR3 length: 16 amino acids. CDR1 and CDR2 from the germline V gene are LGHNT and FRNRAP.

This chain's CDR3 is CASSLWQAYEQYF. For the CDR3, the DNA is TGTGCCAGCAGTTTATGGCAGGCCTACGAGCAGTACTTC. The V call is TRBV28, the J call TRBJ2-7, with D unclear. The V gene lost 0 bases and the J gene lost 2 bases, with 5 bases spanning the gap. Germline values: CDR1 MDHEN, CDR2 SYDVKM. The CDR3 extends over 13 amino acids.

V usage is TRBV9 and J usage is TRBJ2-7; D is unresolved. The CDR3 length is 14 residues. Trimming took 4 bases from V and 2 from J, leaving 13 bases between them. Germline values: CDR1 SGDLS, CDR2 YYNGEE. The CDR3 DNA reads TGTGCCAGCAGCCCCGGCACTCGGGCCTACGAGCAGTACTTC. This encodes CASSPGTRAYEQYF.

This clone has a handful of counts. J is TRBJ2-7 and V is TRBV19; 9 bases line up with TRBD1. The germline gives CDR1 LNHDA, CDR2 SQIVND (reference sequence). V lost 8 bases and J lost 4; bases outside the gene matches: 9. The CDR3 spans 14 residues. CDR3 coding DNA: TGTGCCAGTGCCGCGGGGACAGGGCCATACGAGCAGTACTTC. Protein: CASAAGTGPYEQYF. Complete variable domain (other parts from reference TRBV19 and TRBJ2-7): DGGITQSPKYLFRKEGQNVTLSCEQNLNHDAMYWYRQDPGQGLRLIYYSQIVNDFQKGDIAEGYSVSREKKESFPLTVTSAQKNPTAFYLCASAAGTGPYEQYFGPGTRLTVT.

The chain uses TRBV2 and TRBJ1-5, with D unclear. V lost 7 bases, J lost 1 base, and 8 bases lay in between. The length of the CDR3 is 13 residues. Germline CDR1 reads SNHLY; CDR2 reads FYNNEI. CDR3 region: CASKGRSNQPQHF. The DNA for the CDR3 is TGTGCCAGCAAAGGTCGGAGCAATCAGCCCCAGCATTTT.

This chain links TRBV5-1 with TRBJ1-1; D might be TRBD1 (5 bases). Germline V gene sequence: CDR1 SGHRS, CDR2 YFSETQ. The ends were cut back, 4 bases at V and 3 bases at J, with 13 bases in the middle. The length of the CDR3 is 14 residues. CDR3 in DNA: TGCGCCAGCAGCATAACCCCGACAGACACTGAAGCTTTCTTT. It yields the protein CASSITPTDTEAFF.

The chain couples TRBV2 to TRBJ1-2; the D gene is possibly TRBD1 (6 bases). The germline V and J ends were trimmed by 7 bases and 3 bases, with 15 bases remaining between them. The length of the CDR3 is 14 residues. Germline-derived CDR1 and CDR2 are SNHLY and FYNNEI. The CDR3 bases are TGTGCCAGCACTGCAGGGGTTTCCCACTATGGCTACACCTTC. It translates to CASTAGVSHYGYTF.

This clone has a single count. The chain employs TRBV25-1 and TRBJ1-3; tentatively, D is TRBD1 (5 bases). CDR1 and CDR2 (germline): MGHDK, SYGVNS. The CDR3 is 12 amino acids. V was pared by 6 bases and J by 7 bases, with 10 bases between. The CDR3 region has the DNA TGTGCCAGCAGGGGGGTGTCCAACACCATATATTTT. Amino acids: CASRGVSNTIYF.